A selection of T cell receptor beta chains follows, all from one sample in a study of CD8 T cells in ankylosing spondylitis. TCRdb reprocessed the 5' RACE reads with MiXCR, giving one entry per CDR3 protein. Here the sample spans about 700,000 distinct CDR3 sequences, 15% to 20% being singletons. Sequences were obtained from blood, either unsorted or a sorted T cell fraction (not recorded which). The source of these receptors is a male donor with ankylosing spondylitis. Each CDR3 is given with its conserved first and last residue. A D gene is named only where the DNA matches it firmly. Clone sizes are given selectively: once, few, many, or a class where the clone is expanded.

TRBV5-6	TRBJ1-2	few	TRBD1	17	CASTFSIGTAQKWGYTF	TGTGCCAGCACCTTCTCCATTGGGACAGCCCAGAAGTGGGGCTACACCTTC
TRBV5-8	TRBJ2-7	few	NA	12	CASSLVEPEQYF	TGTGCCAGCAGCTTGGTCGAGCCGGAGCAGTACTTC
TRBV29-1	TRBJ1-5	few	NA	14	CSVPVRDSNQPQHF	TGCAGCGTACCCGTCAGGGATAGCAATCAGCCCCAGCATTTT
TRBV28	TRBJ1-5	NA	NA	15	CASSSRTVGNQPQHF	TGTGCCAGCAGTTCGCGGACAGTGGGCAATCAGCCCCAGCATTTT
TRBV29-1	TRBJ2-1	many	TRBD1	14	CSASTGGSYNEQFF	TGCAGCGCCTCAACAGGGGGCTCCTACAATGAGCAGTTCTTC
TRBV12-3/TRBV12-4	TRBJ2-2	few	NA	14	CASTHWGDTGELFF	TGTGCCAGCACCCATTGGGGGGACACCGGGGAGCTGTTTTTT
TRBV7-9	TRBJ2-7	NA	NA	13	CASSLEGQPGEYF	TGTGCCAGCAGCTTAGAGGGACAACCGGGCGAGTACTTC
TRBV2	TRBJ2-7	NA	NA	12	CASSLGFNEQYF	TGTGCCAGCAGTTTAGGGTTCAACGAGCAGTACTTC
TRBV20-1	TRBJ1-2	few	TRBD1	11	CSPSGQVGYTF	TGCAGTCCGTCGGGACAGGTGGGCTACACCTTC
TRBV11-2	TRBJ2-2	NA	TRBD1	19	CASSPGTGFSGKDTGELFF	TGTGCCAGCAGCCCAGGGACAGGGTTTTCTGGTAAAGACACCGGGGAGCTGTTTTTT
TRBV28	TRBJ2-1	NA	TRBD2	16	CASSLLTSGGDNEQFF	TGTGCCAGCAGTTTACTCACTAGCGGGGGGGACAATGAGCAGTTCTTC
TRBV7-8	TRBJ2-1	NA	NA	16	CASSLVQRRSYNEQFF	TGTGCCAGCAGCTTAGTGCAGAGACGCTCCTACAATGAGCAGTTCTTC
TRBV11-2	TRBJ2-5	few	TRBD1	13	CASSSLDRETQYF	TGTGCCAGCAGCTCGCTGGACAGGGAGACCCAGTACTTC
TRBV7-9	TRBJ2-6	few	TRBD1	17	CASSQGTGGPGANVLTF	TGTGCCAGCAGCCAAGGGACAGGGGGTCCTGGGGCCAACGTCCTGACTTTC
TRBV28	TRBJ2-3	few	NA	12	CASSPTVGAQYF	TGTGCCAGCAGTCCCACGGTGGGTGCGCAGTATTTT
TRBV28	TRBJ2-2	NA	NA	15	CASRPGQMNTGELFF	TGTGCCAGCAGACCGGGACAAATGAACACCGGGGAGCTGTTTTTT
TRBV7-6	TRBJ1-1	NA	NA	14	CASSLLGGQSEAFF	TGTGCCAGCAGCTTGTTGGGGGGGCAGAGCGAAGCTTTCTTT
TRBV7-9	TRBJ2-1	NA	TRBD2	15	CASSPSGGGWDEQFF	TGTGCCAGCAGCCCGAGCGGGGGGGGTTGGGATGAGCAGTTCTTC
TRBV29-1	TRBJ2-6	NA	TRBD1	17	CSVWDRGLYDGANVLTF	TGCAGCGTGTGGGACAGGGGGCTTTATGATGGGGCCAACGTCCTGACTTTC
TRBV12-3/TRBV12-4	TRBJ2-7	many	TRBD1	15	CASSLGQGESDEQYF	TGTGCCAGCAGTTTAGGTCAGGGGGAATCGGACGAGCAGTACTTC
TRBV7-2	TRBJ2-7	NA	TRBD2	15	CASSLAAGEIYEQYF	TGTGCCAGCAGCTTGGCAGCGGGAGAGATCTACGAGCAGTACTTC
TRBV12-3/TRBV12-4	TRBJ2-7	few	NA	15	CASSFPQGGSYEQYF	TGTGCCAGCAGTTTTCCCCAGGGGGGGTCCTACGAGCAGTACTTC
TRBV4-2	TRBJ2-3	few	NA	15	CASSQDRGGGDTQYF	TGTGCCAGCAGCCAAGATAGGGGAGGGGGAGATACGCAGTATTTT
TRBV5-1	TRBJ1-2	few	TRBD1	15	CASSLVPGTGDGYTF	TGCGCCAGCAGCTTGGTGCCCGGGACAGGGGACGGCTACACCTTC
TRBV6-5	TRBJ1-1	many	NA	13	CASSYDSRTEAFF	TGTGCCAGCAGTTACGACAGCCGCACTGAAGCTTTCTTT
TRBV5-1	TRBJ2-1	many	TRBD2	15	CASSERTSGIREQFF	TGCGCCAGCAGCGAGAGGACTAGCGGGATTAGGGAGCAGTTCTTC
TRBV18	TRBJ2-2	NA	NA	16	CASSPLGRANTGELFF	TGTGCCAGCTCACCACTGGGACGGGCGAACACCGGGGAGCTGTTTTTT
TRBV3-1	TRBJ1-6	once	NA	14	CASSLGTLNSPLHF	TGTGCCAGCAGCCTTGGGACCCTGAATTCACCCCTCCACTTT
TRBV12-3/TRBV12-4	TRBJ2-7	NA	NA	12	CASTTGVLEQYF	TGTGCCAGCACGACCGGGGTTTTGGAGCAGTACTTC
TRBV12-3/TRBV12-4	TRBJ2-5	many	TRBD1	14	CASSKRGGGETQYF	TGTGCCAGCAGTAAGAGAGGGGGCGGCGAGACCCAGTACTTC
TRBV12-3/TRBV12-4	TRBJ2-2	NA	NA	16	CASSLRPGGSTGELFF	TGTGCCAGCAGCCTCCGACCTGGAGGGTCAACCGGGGAGCTGTTTTTT
TRBV5-1	TRBJ1-1	NA	NA	13	CASRYDANTEAFF	TGCGCCAGCAGATATGATGCGAACACTGAAGCTTTCTTT
TRBV6-5	TRBJ2-3	few	NA	15	CASSYTSLDADTQYF	TGTGCCAGCAGTTACACTAGCTTAGACGCAGATACGCAGTATTTT
TRBV6-2/TRBV6-3	TRBJ2-3	NA	NA	14	CASREGGGADTQYF	TGTGCCAGCAGGGAGGGAGGGGGCGCAGATACGCAGTATTTT
TRBV25-1	TRBJ1-6	NA	NA	14	CASSGPGYNSPLHF	TGTGCCAGCAGTGGACCCGGATATAATTCACCCCTCCACTTT
TRBV4-1	TRBJ1-1	few	TRBD1	19	CASSQDRDRDRGRRGEAFF	TGCGCCAGCAGCCAAGATCGGGACCGGGACAGGGGGCGAAGGGGTGAAGCTTTCTTT
TRBV12-3/TRBV12-4	TRBJ2-5	NA	NA	18	CASSPRGGAGAFRETQYF	TGTGCCAGCAGTCCCCGAGGGGGAGCGGGCGCCTTCCGGGAGACCCAGTACTTC
TRBV27	TRBJ2-6	NA	NA	18	CASSLITYHRAGANVLTF	TGTGCCAGCAGTTTGATCACCTACCACAGGGCTGGGGCCAACGTCCTGACTTTC
TRBV7-9	TRBJ1-2	few	NA	15	CASRRDWVLFDGYTF	TGTGCCAGCAGACGAGACTGGGTGCTTTTCGATGGCTACACCTTC
TRBV18	TRBJ2-3	NA	NA	15	CASSPEGFNTDTQYF	TGTGCCAGCTCACCAGAGGGGTTCAACACAGATACGCAGTATTTT
TRBV20-1	TRBJ2-3	NA	TRBD1	15	CSASDQAGGLDTQYF	TGCAGTGCTAGTGACCAGGCAGGGGGCTTGGATACGCAGTATTTT
TRBV18	TRBJ2-2	NA	NA	14	CASSPSRSTGELFF	TGTGCCAGCTCACCATCCCGGAGCACCGGGGAGCTGTTTTTT
TRBV29-1	TRBJ2-7	NA	TRBD2	15	CSVPGTSGPTYEQYF	TGCAGCGTGCCTGGGACTAGCGGGCCCACCTACGAGCAGTACTTC
TRBV6-1	TRBJ1-5	NA	TRBD1	15	CASSDYRGLNQPQHF	TGTGCCAGCAGTGATTACAGGGGGCTTAATCAGCCCCAGCATTTT
TRBV7-9	TRBJ2-7	NA	TRBD2	16	CASSLGSLAEAYEQYF	TGTGCCAGCAGCTTAGGCTCGCTAGCGGAAGCCTACGAGCAGTACTTC
TRBV5-1	TRBJ2-1	few	TRBD2	17	CASSPGTNSPPYNEQFF	TGCGCCAGCAGCCCCGGGACTAACTCCCCCCCTTACAATGAGCAGTTCTTC